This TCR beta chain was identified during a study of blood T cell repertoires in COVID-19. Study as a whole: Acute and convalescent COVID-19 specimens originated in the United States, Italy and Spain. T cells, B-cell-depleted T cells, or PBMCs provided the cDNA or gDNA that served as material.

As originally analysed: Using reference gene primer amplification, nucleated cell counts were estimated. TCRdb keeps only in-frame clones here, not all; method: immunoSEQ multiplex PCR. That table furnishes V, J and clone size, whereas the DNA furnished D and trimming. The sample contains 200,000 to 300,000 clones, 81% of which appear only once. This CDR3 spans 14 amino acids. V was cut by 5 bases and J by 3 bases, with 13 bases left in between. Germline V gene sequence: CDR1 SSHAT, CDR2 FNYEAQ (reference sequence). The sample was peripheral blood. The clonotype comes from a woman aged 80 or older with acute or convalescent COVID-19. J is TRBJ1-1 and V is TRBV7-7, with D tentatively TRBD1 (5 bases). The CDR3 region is CASSPGVGDTEAFF. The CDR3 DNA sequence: TGTGCCAGCAGCCCGGGGGTAGGCGACACTGAAGCTTTCTTT.